This T cell receptor (beta chain) derives from a study of blood T cell repertoires in COVID-19 (dated by TCRdb to 2018 to 2021). About the investigation overall: Samples covering the acute and convalescent phases of COVID-19 were provided by collaborators in the United States, Italy and Spain. The prospective study material was composed of cDNA or gDNA derived from T cells, B-cell-depleted T cells, or PBMCs. Deeply sampled blood TCRbeta repertoires from subjects exposed to, actively infected with, or recovered from COVID-19 were included in the dataset. The repertoires were made available in a free public database intended to serve as a resource for research on the immune response to SARS-CoV-2. Samples were obtained from the ongoing ImmuneRACE study (first 160 participants) and from 1,254 subjects provided by 6 global collaborators. Nearly every sample came with metadata listing a de-identified subject ID, COVID-19 status, age in years and sex. Where available, HLA class I and class II types were taken from metadata supplied by the sample provider and were not determined by assay-based typing.

The full study reports these points: How much clinical and demographic metadata was included differed by source and by participant, and the metadata was provided uncurated.

The immunoSEQ Assay, a bias-controlled multiplex PCR, was used to amplify TCRbeta CDR3 regions from genomic DNA. The source study handled its data this way. The number of nucleated cells in each sample was estimated from the amplification of reference gene primers within the assay. To quantify the absolute abundance of each unique TCRbeta CDR3 rearrangement, sequence reads were collapsed and filtered. For each sample, productive Simpson clonality was calculated as the square root of Simpson's diversity index over productive rearrangements. Entries here come from immuneACCESS through TCRdb and include only in-frame sequences with V and J called. Some clones fail to appear in such tables; in the studies checked, an unresolved V gene covers under half of the shortfall, and the cause of the remainder is unknown. V, J and clone size were drawn from that table, and D and trimming were deduced from the DNA. The sample profile shows fewer than 85,000 clones; around 67% of them were found once. Clones ranked in the top ten supply around 21% of the sample.

This clone was observed a handful of times. Its binding antigen is unknown. The input lacks base qualities; no much larger clone sits a single base away. Each collaborating institution followed its own protocols to collect whole blood in K2EDTA tubes. For TCRbeta analysis, collaborator samples were shipped as frozen whole blood, as isolated PBMCs, or as DNA extracted from either sample type. Sequencing input: peripheral blood. The receptor was derived from a man in his 60s with acute or convalescent COVID-19.

The CDR3 region reads CAWSAGGTYEQYF. Read as DNA, the sequence is TGTGCCTGGAGCGCAGGGGGGACCTACGAGCAGTACTTC. Recombination linked TRBV30 to TRBJ2-7; the D gene is perhaps TRBD1, on 7 matching bases. Its CDR3 holds 13 amino acids, cysteine through phenylalanine. The entry retains the CDR3 DNA only, 39 bases that are in frame from base 1. Relative to germline, V is 3 bases shorter and J is 2 bases shorter, with 11 bases between their ends. CDR1 GTSNPN and CDR2 SVGIG are derived from the germline V gene (reference sequence).